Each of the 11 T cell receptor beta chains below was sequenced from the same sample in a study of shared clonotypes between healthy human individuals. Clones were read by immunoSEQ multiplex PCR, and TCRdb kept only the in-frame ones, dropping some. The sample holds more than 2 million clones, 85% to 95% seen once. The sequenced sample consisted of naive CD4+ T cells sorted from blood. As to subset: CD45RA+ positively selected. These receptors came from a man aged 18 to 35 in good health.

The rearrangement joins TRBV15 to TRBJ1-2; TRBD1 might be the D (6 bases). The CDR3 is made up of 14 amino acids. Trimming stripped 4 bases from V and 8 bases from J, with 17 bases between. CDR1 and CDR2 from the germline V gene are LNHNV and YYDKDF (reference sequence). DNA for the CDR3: TGTGCCACCAGCAAACAGGGTACAGTTGTAGGCTACACCTTC. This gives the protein CATSKQGTVVGYTF.

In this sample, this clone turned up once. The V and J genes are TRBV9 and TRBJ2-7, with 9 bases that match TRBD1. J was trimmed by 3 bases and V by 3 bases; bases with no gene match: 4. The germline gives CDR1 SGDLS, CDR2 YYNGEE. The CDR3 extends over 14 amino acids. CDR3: CASSARTGDYEQYF. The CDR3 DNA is TGTGCCAGCAGCGCGAGGACAGGGGACTACGAGCAGTACTTC.

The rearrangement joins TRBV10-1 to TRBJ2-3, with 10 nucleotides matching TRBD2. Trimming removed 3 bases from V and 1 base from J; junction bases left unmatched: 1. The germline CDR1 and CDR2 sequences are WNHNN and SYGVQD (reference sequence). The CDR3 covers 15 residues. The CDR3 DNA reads TGCGCCAGCAGTGATGGACTAGCGGGCACAGATACGCAGTATTTT. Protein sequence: CASSDGLAGTDTQYF.

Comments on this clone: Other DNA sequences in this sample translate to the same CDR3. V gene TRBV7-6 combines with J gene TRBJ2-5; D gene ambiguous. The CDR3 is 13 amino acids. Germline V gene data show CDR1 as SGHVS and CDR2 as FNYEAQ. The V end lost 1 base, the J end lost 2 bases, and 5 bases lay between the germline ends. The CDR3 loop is CASSLGLQETQYF. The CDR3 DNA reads TGTGCCAGCAGCTTAGGCTTACAAGAGACCCAGTACTTC.

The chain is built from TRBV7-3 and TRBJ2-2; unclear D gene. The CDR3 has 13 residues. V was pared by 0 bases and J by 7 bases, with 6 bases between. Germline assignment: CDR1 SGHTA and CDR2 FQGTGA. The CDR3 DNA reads TGTGCCAGCAGCTTAACCCGGGTCGGGGAGCTGTTTTTT. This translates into CASSLTRVGELFF.

This chain's CDR3 is CASSPRETESSYNEQFF. In nucleotides, the CDR3 is TGTGCCAGCTCACCACGGGAGACCGAAAGCTCCTACAATGAGCAGTTCTTC. The chain has TRBV18 and TRBJ2-1; a weak D match, TRBD2 (5 bases). Trimming took 1 base from V and 0 from J, leaving 13 bases between them. CDR3 size: 17 residues. CDR1 is KGHSH, CDR2 LQKENI, per germline. The full variable domain, in which reference TRBV18 and TRBJ2-1 provide the parts outside the CDR3, is NAGVMQNPRHLVRRRGQEARLRCSPMKGHSHVYWYRQLPEEGLKFMVYLQKENIIDESGMPKERFSAEFPKEGPSILRIQQVVRGDSAAYFCASSPRETESSYNEQFFGPGTRLTVL.

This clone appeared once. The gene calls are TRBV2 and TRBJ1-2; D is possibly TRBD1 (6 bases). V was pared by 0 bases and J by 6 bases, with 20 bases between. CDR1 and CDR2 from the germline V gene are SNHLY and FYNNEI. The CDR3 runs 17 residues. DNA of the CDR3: TGTGCCAGCAGTGAAGCGCTTCAACAGGGTGCTCTCCATGGCTACACCTTC. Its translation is CASSEALQQGALHGYTF.

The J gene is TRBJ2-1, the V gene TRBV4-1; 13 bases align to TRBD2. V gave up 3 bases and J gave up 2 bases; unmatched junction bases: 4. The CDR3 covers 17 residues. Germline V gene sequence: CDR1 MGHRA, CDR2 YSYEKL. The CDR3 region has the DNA TGCGCCAGCAGCCAGGAGACTAGCGGGGGGCCCTACAATGAGCAGTTCTTC. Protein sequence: CASSQETSGGPYNEQFF.

CDR3 amino acids: CASSFAGGNTIYF. CDR3 bases: TGTGCCAGCAGCTTCGCGGGAGGAAACACCATATATTTT. The chain couples TRBV11-2 to TRBJ1-3; D remains ambiguous. Germline V gives CDR1 SGHAT, CDR2 FQNNGV. This CDR3 region has 13 residues. Trimming removed 3 bases at V and 4 bases at J, with 7 bases between.

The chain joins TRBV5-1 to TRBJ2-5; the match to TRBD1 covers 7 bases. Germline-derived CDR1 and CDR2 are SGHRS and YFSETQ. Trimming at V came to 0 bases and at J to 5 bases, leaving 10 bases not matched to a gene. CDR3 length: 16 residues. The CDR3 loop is CASSLVTTGLRETQYF. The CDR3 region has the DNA TGCGCCAGCAGCTTGGTCACGACAGGGCTGCGGGAGACCCAGTACTTC.

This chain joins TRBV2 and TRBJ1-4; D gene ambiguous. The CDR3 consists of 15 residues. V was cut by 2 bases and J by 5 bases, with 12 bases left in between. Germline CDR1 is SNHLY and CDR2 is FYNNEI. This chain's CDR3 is CASSERGSANEKLFF. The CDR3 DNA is TGTGCCAGCAGTGAAAGAGGCAGCGCAAATGAAAAACTGTTTTTT.